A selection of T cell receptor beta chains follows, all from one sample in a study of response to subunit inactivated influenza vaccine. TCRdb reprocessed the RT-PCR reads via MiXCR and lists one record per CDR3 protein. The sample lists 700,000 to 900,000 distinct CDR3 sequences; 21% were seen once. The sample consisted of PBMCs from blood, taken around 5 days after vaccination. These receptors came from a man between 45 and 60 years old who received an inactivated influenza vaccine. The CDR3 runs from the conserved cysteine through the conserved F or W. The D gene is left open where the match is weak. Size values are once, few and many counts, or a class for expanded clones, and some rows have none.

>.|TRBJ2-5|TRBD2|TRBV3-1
CASSQTVRGGRETQYF
TGTGCCAGCAGCCAAACCGTGCGGGGGGGCCGAGAGACCCAGTACTTC
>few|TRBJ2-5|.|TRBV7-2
CASSLGLWETQYF
TGTGCCAGCAGCTTAGGACTTTGGGAGACCCAGTACTTC
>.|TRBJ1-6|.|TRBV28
CASSDAGVLNSPLHF
TGTGCCAGCAGTGATGCAGGGGTACTTAATTCACCCCTCCACTTT
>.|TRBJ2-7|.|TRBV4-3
CASSQDFGGGQYEQYF
TGCGCCAGCAGCCAAGATTTCGGGGGAGGACAGTACGAGCAGTACTTC
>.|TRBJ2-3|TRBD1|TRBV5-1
CASSLVGRTGGSDTQYF
TGCGCCAGCAGCTTGGTAGGGCGGACAGGGGGCTCAGATACGCAGTATTTT
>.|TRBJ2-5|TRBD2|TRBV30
CAWSVRGGGETQYF
TGTGCCTGGAGTGTACGGGGGGGAGGGGAGACCCAGTACTTC
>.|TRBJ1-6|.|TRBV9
CASSVGGIGRRGNSPLHF
TGTGCCAGCAGCGTAGGAGGGATTGGTCGGAGGGGGAATTCACCCCTCCACTTT
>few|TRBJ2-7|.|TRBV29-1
CSVSRSRVLYEQYF
TGCAGCGTCTCAAGATCTCGGGTTCTCTACGAGCAGTACTTC
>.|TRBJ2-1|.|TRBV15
CATSRTRDTPNEQFF
TGTGCCACCAGCAGAACCCGGGACACACCCAATGAGCAGTTCTTC
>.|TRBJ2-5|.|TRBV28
CASSDLAEETQYF
TGTGCCAGCAGTGACCTAGCAGAAGAGACCCAGTACTTC
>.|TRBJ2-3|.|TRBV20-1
CSASLAFGTDTQYF
TGCAGTGCTAGTCTGGCTTTCGGTACAGATACGCAGTATTTT
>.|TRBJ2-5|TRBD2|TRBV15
CATRTGGSQETQYF
TGTGCCACCAGAACCGGGGGGTCGCAAGAGACCCAGTACTTC
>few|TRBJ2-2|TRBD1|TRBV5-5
CASSLARQGSATGELFF
TGTGCCAGCAGCTTGGCGAGACAGGGCTCGGCCACCGGGGAGCTGTTTTTT
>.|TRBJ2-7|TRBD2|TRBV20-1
CSVAGGLYEQYF
TGCAGTGTCGCGGGGGGGTTATACGAGCAGTACTTC
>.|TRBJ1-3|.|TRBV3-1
CASSQVHSYSGNTIYF
TGTGCCAGCAGCCAAGTGCACAGCTACTCTGGAAACACCATATATTTT
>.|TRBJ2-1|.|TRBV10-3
CATRSGEVAEQFF
TGTGCCACACGGTCGGGAGAGGTGGCTGAGCAGTTCTTC
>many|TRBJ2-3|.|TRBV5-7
CAQLGNTQYF
TGTGCCCAGCTAGGAAATACGCAGTATTTT
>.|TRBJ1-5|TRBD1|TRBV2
CASSEPGQGKDNQPQHF
TGTGCCAGCAGTGAACCTGGACAGGGAAAGGATAATCAGCCCCAGCATTTT
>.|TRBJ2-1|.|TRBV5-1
CASSSWNPEARNEQFF
TGCGCCAGCAGCTCGTGGAACCCAGAAGCCCGCAATGAGCAGTTCTTC
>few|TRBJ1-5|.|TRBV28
CASRGGDHSNQPQHF
TGTGCCAGCAGGGGAGGAGACCATAGCAATCAGCCCCAGCATTTT
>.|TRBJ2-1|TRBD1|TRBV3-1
CASSQATGLASGEQFF
TGTGCCAGCAGCCAAGCGACAGGGTTGGCTTCGGGTGAGCAGTTCTTC
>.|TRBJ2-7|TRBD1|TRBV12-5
CASGFDPPGQGIYEQYF
TGTGCTAGTGGCTTTGACCCTCCGGGACAGGGTATCTACGAGCAGTACTTC
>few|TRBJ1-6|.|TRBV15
CATSRERELRSPLHF
TGTGCCACCAGCAGAGAGAGGGAATTGCGGTCACCCCTCCACTTT
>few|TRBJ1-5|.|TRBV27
CASSLRGYSNQPQHF
TGTGCCAGCAGTTTAAGGGGTTATAGCAATCAGCCCCAGCATTTT
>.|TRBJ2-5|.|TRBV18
CASSPVRSAETQYF
TGTGCCAGCTCACCAGTACGGTCCGCAGAGACCCAGTACTTC
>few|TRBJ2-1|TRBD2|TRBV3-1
CASSQASGKYNEQFF
TGTGCCAGCAGCCAAGCTAGCGGGAAATACAATGAGCAGTTCTTC
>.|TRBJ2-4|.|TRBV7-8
CASSLAGGTAKDF
TGTGCCAGCAGCTTAGCCGGCGGGACAGCTAAGGACTTC
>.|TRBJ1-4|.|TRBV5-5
CASSLETWEKLFF
TGTGCCAGCAGCTTGGAGACATGGGAAAAACTGTTTTTT
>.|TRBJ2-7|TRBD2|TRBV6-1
CATRRDYSYEQYF
TGTGCCACCCGCCGGGACTACTCCTACGAGCAGTACTTC
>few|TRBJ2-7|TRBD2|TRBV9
CASSVEASGRISYEQYF
TGTGCCAGCAGCGTAGAAGCTAGCGGGAGGATCTCCTACGAGCAGTACTTC
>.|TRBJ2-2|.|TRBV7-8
CASSVPLTGELFF
TGTGCCAGCAGCGTGCCCTTAACCGGGGAGCTGTTTTTT
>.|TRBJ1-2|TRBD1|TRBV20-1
CSAKAGGGDGYTF
TGCAGTGCAAAGGCAGGGGGCGGTGATGGCTACACCTTC
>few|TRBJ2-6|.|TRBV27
CASSSGGANVLTF
TGTGCCAGCAGTTCGGGTGGGGCCAACGTCCTGACTTTC
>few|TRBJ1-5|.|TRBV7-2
CASSLMSGSNQPQHF
TGTGCCAGCAGCTTAATGTCAGGGAGCAATCAGCCCCAGCATTTT
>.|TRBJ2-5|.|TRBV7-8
CASSLAGHDGETQYF
TGTGCCAGCAGCTTAGCGGGACACGACGGGGAGACCCAGTACTTC
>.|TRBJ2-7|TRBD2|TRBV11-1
CASSGGLESEQYF
TGTGCCAGCAGTGGGGGACTAGAAAGCGAGCAGTACTTC
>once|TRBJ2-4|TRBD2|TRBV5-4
CASSLVVAGGKNIQYF
TGTGCCAGCAGCTTGGTAGTGGCGGGGGGCAAAAACATTCAGTACTTC
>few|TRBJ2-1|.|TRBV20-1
CSASRDYHEQFF
TGCAGTGCTAGTCGTGACTACCATGAGCAGTTCTTC
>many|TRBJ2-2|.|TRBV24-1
CATSDPRSRTGELFF
TGTGCCACCAGTGACCCTCGAAGTCGGACCGGGGAGCTGTTTTTT
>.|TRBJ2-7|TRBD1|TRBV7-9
CASSLVGTGDYEQYF
TGTGCCAGCAGCCTAGTGGGGACAGGGGACTACGAGCAGTACTTC
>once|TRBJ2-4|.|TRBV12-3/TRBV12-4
CASSFGRVGFGLDIQYF
TGTGCCAGCAGTTTTGGAAGGGTAGGATTTGGGTTGGACATTCAGTACTTC
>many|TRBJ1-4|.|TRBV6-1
CASSPGPRTTNEKLFF
TGTGCCAGCAGCCCCGGGCCCAGGACAACTAATGAAAAACTGTTTTTT
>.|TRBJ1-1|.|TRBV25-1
CASSDGGGVGFF
TGTGCCAGCAGTGATGGCGGAGGGGTTGGATTCTTT
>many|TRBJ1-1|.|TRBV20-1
CSASPRGTEAFF
TGCAGTGCTAGCCCCCGAGGCACTGAAGCTTTCTTT
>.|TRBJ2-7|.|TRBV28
CASSSRAPRPYEQYF
TGTGCCAGCAGTTCCCGGGCCCCTCGCCCCTACGAGCAGTACTTC
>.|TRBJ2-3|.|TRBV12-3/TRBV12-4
CASKSRGASTDTQYF
TGTGCCAGCAAGTCCCGGGGGGCTAGCACAGATACGCAGTATTTT
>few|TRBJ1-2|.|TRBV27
CASSLSESYGYTF
TGTGCCAGCAGTTTATCGGAAAGCTATGGCTACACCTTC
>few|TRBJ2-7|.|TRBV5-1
CASSDGSDYEQYF
TGCGCCAGCAGCGATGGGTCGGACTACGAGCAGTACTTC
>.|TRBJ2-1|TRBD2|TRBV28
CASSLTAGGGNEQFF
TGTGCCAGCAGTTTAACGGCGGGAGGTGGGAATGAGCAGTTCTTC
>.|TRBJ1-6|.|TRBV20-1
CSARGGAESPLHF
TGCAGTGCTAGGGGGGGGGCGGAATCACCCCTCCACTTT